This T cell receptor (beta chain) was obtained from a study of OX40 agonist ivuxolimab in advanced cancers. Notes on the study in general: Low levels of normalized T-cell clonal expansion also appeared in some nonresponders. Both blood CD4+ and CD8+ T cells showed clonal growth by week 6 at 0.1 to 3.0 mg/kg. Partial responders receiving 0.1-3.0 mg/kg showed among the lowest clonal expansion.

Concerning this clone itself: The antigen is not known.

The data were produced by immunoSEQ multiplex PCR, yet TCRdb's version contains in-frame clones alone and is incomplete. The sample yields about 68,000 clones, roughly 88% seen once. Looked up from germline, CDR1 is KGHSH and CDR2 is LQKENI. With V trimmed by 0 bases and J by 6 bases, 7 bases remained unmatched. The CDR3 has 16 residues. The sampling schedule covered blood at baseline, cycle 4 day 1, and cycle 7 day 1. V gene TRBV18 combines with J gene TRBJ2-2; TRBD2 matches 7 bases. The sequencing here drew on CD4+ or CD8+ T cells sorted from blood, taken in a trial of the OX40 agonist ivuxolimab. The sequence was obtained from an adult with an advanced solid tumor such as melanoma, head and neck, liver or kidney cancer. In nucleotides, the CDR3 is TGTGCCAGCTCACCACCGACGACTGGGGGGGCCGGGGAGCTGTTTTTT. This translates into CASSPPTTGGAGELFF.